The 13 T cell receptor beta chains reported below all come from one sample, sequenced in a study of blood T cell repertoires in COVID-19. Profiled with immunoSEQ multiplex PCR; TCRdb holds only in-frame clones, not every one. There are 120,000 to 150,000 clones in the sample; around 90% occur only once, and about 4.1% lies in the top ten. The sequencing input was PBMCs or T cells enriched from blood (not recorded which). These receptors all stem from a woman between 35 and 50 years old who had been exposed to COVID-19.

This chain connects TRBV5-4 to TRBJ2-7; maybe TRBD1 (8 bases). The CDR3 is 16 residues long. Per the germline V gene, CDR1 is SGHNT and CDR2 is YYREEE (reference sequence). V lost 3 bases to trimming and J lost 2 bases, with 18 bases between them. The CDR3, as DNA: TGTGCCAGCAGCTCGGCAGGGGGCGGGAGTACCTACGAGCAGTACTTC. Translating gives CASSSAGGGSTYEQYF.

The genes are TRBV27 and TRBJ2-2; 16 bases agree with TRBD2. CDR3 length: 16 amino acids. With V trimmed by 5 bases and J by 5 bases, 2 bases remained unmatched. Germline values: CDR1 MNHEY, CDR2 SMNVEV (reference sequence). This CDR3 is CASSQGLAGGTGELFF. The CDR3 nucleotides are TGTGCCAGCAGTCAGGGACTAGCGGGAGGGACCGGGGAGCTGTTTTTT.

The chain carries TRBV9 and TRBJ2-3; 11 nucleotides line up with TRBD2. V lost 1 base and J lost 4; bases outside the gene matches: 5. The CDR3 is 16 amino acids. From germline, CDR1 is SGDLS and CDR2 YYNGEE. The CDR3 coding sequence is TGTGCCAGCAGCGTAACTAGCGGGAGTATGCCAGATACGCAGTATTTT. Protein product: CASSVTSGSMPDTQYF.

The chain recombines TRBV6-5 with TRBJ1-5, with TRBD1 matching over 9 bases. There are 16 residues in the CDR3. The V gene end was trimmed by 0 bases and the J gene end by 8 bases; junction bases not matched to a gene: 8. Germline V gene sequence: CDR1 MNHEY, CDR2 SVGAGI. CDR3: CASSYSGQGRGEPQHF. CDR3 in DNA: TGTGCCAGCAGTTACTCCGGACAGGGGAGGGGAGAGCCCCAGCATTTT.

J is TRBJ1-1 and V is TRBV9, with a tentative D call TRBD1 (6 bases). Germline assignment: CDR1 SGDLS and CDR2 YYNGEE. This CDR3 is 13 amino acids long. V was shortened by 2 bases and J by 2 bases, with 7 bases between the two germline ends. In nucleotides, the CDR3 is TGTGCCAGCAGCGTGGGGGCAAACACTGAAGCTTTCTTT. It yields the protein CASSVGANTEAFF.

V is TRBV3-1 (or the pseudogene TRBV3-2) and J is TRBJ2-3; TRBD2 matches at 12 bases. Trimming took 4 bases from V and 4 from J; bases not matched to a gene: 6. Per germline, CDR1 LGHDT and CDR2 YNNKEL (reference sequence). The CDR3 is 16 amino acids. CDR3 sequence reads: CASSRRLAGESDTQYF. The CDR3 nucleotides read TGTGCCAGCAGCCGAAGACTAGCGGGGGAGTCAGATACGCAGTATTTT.

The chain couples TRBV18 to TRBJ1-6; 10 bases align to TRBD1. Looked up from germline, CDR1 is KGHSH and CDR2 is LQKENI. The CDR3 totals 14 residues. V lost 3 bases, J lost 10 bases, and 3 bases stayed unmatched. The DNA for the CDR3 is TGTGCCAGCTCACCGGGACAGGGGAAATCACCCCTCCACTTT. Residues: CASSPGQGKSPLHF.

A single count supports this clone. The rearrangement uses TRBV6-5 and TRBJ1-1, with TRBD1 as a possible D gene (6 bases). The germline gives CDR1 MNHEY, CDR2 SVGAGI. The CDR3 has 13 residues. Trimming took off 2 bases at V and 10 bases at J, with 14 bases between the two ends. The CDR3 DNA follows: TGTGCCAGCAGTTACGGACAGACCCTTTCAGCTTTCTTT. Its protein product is CASSYGQTLSAFF.

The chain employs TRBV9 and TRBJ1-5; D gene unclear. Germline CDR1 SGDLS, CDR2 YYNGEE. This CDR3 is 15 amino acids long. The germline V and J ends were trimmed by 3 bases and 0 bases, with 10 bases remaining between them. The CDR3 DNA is TGTGCCAGCAGCGGCGGCAGCACTAGCAATCAGCCCCAGCATTTT. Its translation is CASSGGSTSNQPQHF.

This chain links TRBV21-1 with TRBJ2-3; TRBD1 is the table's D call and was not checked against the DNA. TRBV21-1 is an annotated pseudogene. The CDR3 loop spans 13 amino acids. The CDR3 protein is CASSGQGSYTQYF. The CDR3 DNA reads TGTGCCAGCAGTGGCCAGGGCTCGTATACGCAGTATTTT.

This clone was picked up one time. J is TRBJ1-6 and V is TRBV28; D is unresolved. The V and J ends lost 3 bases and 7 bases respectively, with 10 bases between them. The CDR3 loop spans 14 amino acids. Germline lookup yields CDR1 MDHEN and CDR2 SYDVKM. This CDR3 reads CASSLRERNSPLHF. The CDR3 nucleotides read TGTGCCAGCAGTTTGAGGGAAAGGAATTCACCCCTCCACTTT. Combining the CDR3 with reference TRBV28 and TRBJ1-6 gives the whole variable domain DVKVTQSSRYLVKRTGEKVFLECVQDMDHENMFWYRQDPGLGLRLIYFSYDVKMKEKGDIPEGYSVSREKKERFSLILESASTNQTSMYLCASSLRERNSPLHFGNGTRLTVT.

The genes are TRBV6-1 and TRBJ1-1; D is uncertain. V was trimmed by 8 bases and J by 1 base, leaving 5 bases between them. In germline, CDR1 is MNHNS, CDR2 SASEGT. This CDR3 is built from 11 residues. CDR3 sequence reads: CASLRNTEAFF. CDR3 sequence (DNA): TGTGCCAGCCTTCGGAACACTGAAGCTTTCTTT.

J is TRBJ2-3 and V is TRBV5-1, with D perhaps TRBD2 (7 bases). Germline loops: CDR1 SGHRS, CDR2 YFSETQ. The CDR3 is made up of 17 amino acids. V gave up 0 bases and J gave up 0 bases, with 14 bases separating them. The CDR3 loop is CASSLGRGRTSTDTQYF. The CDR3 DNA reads TGCGCCAGCAGCTTGGGGCGGGGGCGAACTAGCACAGATACGCAGTATTTT.